This T cell receptor beta chain derives from a study of glioma-infiltrating T cells after dendritic cell vaccination. About the study: The vaccine used monocyte-derived dendritic cells pulsed overnight with autologous tumor lysate.

Germline CDR1 reads MGHRA; CDR2 reads YSYEKL. This CDR3 comprises 14 residues. V lost 4 bases to trimming and J lost 4 bases, with 11 bases between them. The protocol was immunoSEQ multiplex PCR, while the TCRdb copy is restricted to in-frame clones and leaves out a portion. This sample carries under 70,000 clones, about 81% of them seen once, and the ten largest clones take more than 8%. Sequences were derived from blood, sampled before dendritic cell vaccination. The rearrangement joins TRBV4-1 to TRBJ1-3; TRBD1 is a possible D gene (5 bases). The receptor was derived from a human donor with glioblastoma. The CDR3 sequence is CASSPGGDGNTIYF. Here the CDR3 DNA reads TGCGCCAGCAGCCCCGGCGGGGACGGAAACACCATATATTTT.